This T cell receptor (beta chain) was found in a study of blood T cell repertoires in COVID-19. Study overall: COVID-19 samples from acute and convalescent phases originated in the United States, Italy and Spain. T cells, B-cell-depleted T cells, or PBMCs provided the cDNA or gDNA that served as material.

CDR3 size: 15 residues. J gave up 4 bases and V 0 bases, and 3 bases lay outside the gene matches. CDR1 and CDR2 from the germline V gene are MNHEY and SVGAGI. Produced via immunoSEQ multiplex PCR; TCRdb's table is partial and in-frame only. The sample holds 130,000 or so clones, roughly 84% seen once. Worth noting for this clone: Distinct nucleotide sequences in the sample also encode this CDR3.

The source material was peripheral blood. This sequence originates from a man aged 25-45 years with COVID-19, enrolled during active disease. J is TRBJ2-7 and V is TRBV6-5, with TRBD2 identical over 10 bases. DNA for the CDR3: TGTGCCAGCAGTTACTCCCTAGCGGGAGCATACGAGCAGTACTTC. This encodes CASSYSLAGAYEQYF.